This entry lists 16 T cell receptor beta chains sequenced from one sample in a study of CD8 T cells in Susac syndrome. With random hexamers, roughly 0.45 to 1 ug RNA was reverse transcribed. TCRdb independently ran MiXCR on the immunoSEQ multiplex PCR reads; one entry per CDR3 protein. The table has about 200,000 distinct CDR3 sequences, roughly 94% seen once. The sample comprised CD4+ T cells from PBMCs. The receptors come from a human donor in good health.

The chain uses TRBV20-1 and TRBJ1-1; the D gene is possibly TRBD1 (6 bases). Germline V lookup: CDR1 DFQATT, CDR2 SNEGSKA (reference sequence). Trimming stripped 2 bases from V and 6 bases from J, with 10 bases between. This CDR3 comprises 12 residues. CDR3 coding DNA: TGCAGTGCTAGAACAGGGTTCGCTGAAGCTTTCTTT. Translated: CSARTGFAEAFF.

CDR3 sequence: CASSHPLTGQGSPNEQFF. The CDR3 DNA follows: TGTGCCAGCAGCCATCCCTTAACAGGACAGGGGTCCCCTAATGAGCAGTTCTTC. The chain has TRBV7-2 and TRBJ2-1; 9 nucleotides align to TRBD1. J lost 7 bases, V lost 5 bases, and 18 bases had no gene match. The CDR3 has 18 amino acids. CDR1 and CDR2 (germline): SGHTA, FQGNSA.

The chain combines TRBV3-1 with TRBJ1-5; no firm D call. V shed 0 bases and J shed 9 bases, with 12 bases lying between them. CDR3 size: 14 residues. Germline assignment: CDR1 LGHDT and CDR2 YNNKEL (reference sequence). The CDR3 sequence is CASSQDVVSRPQHF. The CDR3 region has the DNA TGTGCCAGCAGCCAAGACGTCGTGTCTCGGCCCCAGCATTTT.

The chain links TRBV7-9 to TRBJ2-3, with a possible D match to TRBD2 (6 bases). Trimming took 3 bases from V and 0 from J, leaving 10 bases between them. Germline V gives CDR1 SEHNR, CDR2 FQNEAQ (reference sequence). The CDR3 is 15 amino acids. Written as DNA, the CDR3 is TGTGCCAGCAGCTTCTTCGGACTAAGCACAGATACGCAGTATTTT. It translates to CASSFFGLSTDTQYF.

In DNA form, the CDR3 reads TGTGCCACCTCCCAGGGAGAGGAGTCCACTGAAGCTTTCTTT. Its protein product is CATSQGEESTEAFF. The chain couples TRBV10-3 to TRBJ1-1, with a possible D match to TRBD1 (5 bases). Germline CDR1 ENHRY, CDR2 SYGVKD. The V and J ends lost 10 bases and 4 bases respectively, with 19 bases between them. This CDR3 spans 14 amino acids.

The rearrangement joins TRBV19 to TRBJ2-7, with 10 bases lining up with TRBD1. With V trimmed by 7 bases and J by 5 bases, 11 bases remained unmatched. The CDR3 is 15 amino acids. Germline loops: CDR1 LNHDA, CDR2 SQIVND (reference sequence). CDR3 sequence (DNA): TGTGCCAGTATTGCGACAGGGGGCTCCTGTCACGAGCAGTACGTC. Protein sequence: CASIATGGSCHEQYV.

The V gene is TRBV3-1, the J gene TRBJ1-2; D uncertain. Germline CDR1 is LGHDT and CDR2 is YNNKEL (reference sequence). Trimming removed 0 bases from V and 4 bases from J, with 9 bases in between. CDR3 length: 14 residues. CDR3 residues: CASSQETVGYGYTF. The CDR3, as DNA: TGTGCCAGCAGCCAAGAGACGGTCGGCTATGGCTACACCTTC.

The chain recombines TRBV5-4 with TRBJ1-6, with D tentatively TRBD1 (6 bases). Germline assignment: CDR1 SGHNT and CDR2 YYREEE (reference sequence). V lost 8 bases and J 7 bases, leaving 16 bases between the germline ends. The CDR3 is 14 amino acids. CDR3: CASGLQGTNSPLHF. For the CDR3, the DNA is TGTGCCAGTGGTCTACAGGGAACGAATTCACCCCTCCACTTT. The full variable domain, rest sourced from reference TRBV5-4 and TRBJ1-6, is ETGVTQSPTHLIKTRGQQVTLRCSSQSGHNTVSWYQQALGQGPQFIFQYYREEENGRGNFPPRFSGLQFPNYSSELNVNALELDDSALYLCASGLQGTNSPLHFGNGTRLTVT.

This clonotype came up once. The chain is built from TRBV6-2 or TRBV6-3 and TRBJ1-5, with D perhaps TRBD1 (6 bases). The CDR3 has 15 amino acids. Looked up from germline, CDR1 is MNHEY and CDR2 is SVGEGT. Between the trimmed V and J ends, which lost 4 bases and 7 bases, there was a span of 17 bases. CDR3 bases: TGTGCCAGCAGTTCCGGGGATACAGGGCCACAGCCCCAGCATTTT. The encoded protein is CASSSGDTGPQPQHF.

V and J are TRBV5-1 and TRBJ2-7, with 7 bases identical to TRBD1. There are 14 residues in the CDR3. CDR1 is SGHRS and CDR2 is YFSETQ in the germline V gene. The V and J ends lost 2 bases and 2 bases, in that order; junction bases with no gene match: 4. The CDR3 sequence: CASSFTGEAYEQYF. The CDR3 DNA sequence: TGCGCCAGCAGCTTTACAGGGGAAGCCTACGAGCAGTACTTC.

The chain combines TRBV20-1 with TRBJ2-7; TRBD1 aligns across 9 bases. Looked up from germline, CDR1 is DFQATT and CDR2 is SNEGSKA (reference sequence). V shed 0 bases and J 2 bases; nucleotides not matched to a gene: 11. This CDR3 has 17 residues. CDR3 sequence: CSARDSYRDREAYEQYF. In DNA, the CDR3 is TGCAGTGCTAGAGATTCGTACCGGGACAGGGAGGCCTACGAGCAGTACTTC.

V is TRBV7-9 and J is TRBJ2-1, with 7 nucleotides matching TRBD2. Germline-derived CDR1 and CDR2 are SEHNR and FQNEAQ (reference sequence). The CDR3 spans 15 residues. Trimming removed 5 bases from V and 0 bases from J; junction bases left unmatched: 4. In nucleotides, the CDR3 is TGTGCCAGCAGCCCACTAGCGCTCTCCTACAATGAGCAGTTCTTC. The encoded protein is CASSPLALSYNEQFF.

The chain carries TRBV7-2 and TRBJ1-5, with D unclear. This CDR3 has 13 residues. Deletions cut 5 bases from V and 5 bases from J, with 10 bases between. CDR1 and CDR2 from the germline V gene are SGHTA and FQGNSA. CDR3 in amino acids: CASSPSQDQPQHF. Here the CDR3 DNA reads TGTGCCAGCAGCCCCTCGCAGGATCAGCCCCAGCATTTT.

This chain connects TRBV20-1 to TRBJ1-6, with TRBD1 matching 7 bases. V lost 0 bases to trimming and J lost 7 bases; unmatched junction nucleotides: 9. Germline V lookup: CDR1 DFQATT, CDR2 SNEGSKA (reference sequence). The CDR3 has 16 amino acids. The CDR3 coding sequence is TGCAGTGCTAGAGATCAAAGAGGGGGCAGGAATTCACCCCTCCACTTT. Protein sequence: CSARDQRGGRNSPLHF.

This clonotype is a singleton in its sample. The chain has TRBV28 and TRBJ2-6, with D uncertain. Between the trimmed V and J ends, which lost 4 bases and 0 bases, there was a span of 4 bases. This CDR3 is built from 14 residues. CDR1 is MDHEN and CDR2 is SYDVKM in the germline V gene. Here the CDR3 reads CASSWSSGANVLTF. The CDR3 DNA reads TGTGCCAGCAGTTGGTCCTCTGGGGCCAACGTCCTGACTTTC.

The chain recombines TRBV11-2 with TRBJ2-1, with 12 bases aligning to TRBD2. Germline V gene sequence: CDR1 SGHAT, CDR2 FQNNGV. This CDR3 is built from 15 residues. V trimming: 4 bases; J trimming: 4 bases; junction bases outside the gene matches: 2. The CDR3 loop is CASSSSGGAYNEQFF. The CDR3 coding sequence is TGTGCCAGCAGCTCTAGCGGGGGGGCGTACAATGAGCAGTTCTTC.